The source of this T cell receptor beta chain is a study of T-cell reconstitution after alpha-beta-depleted transplantation in children. The V and J ends lost 0 bases and 3 bases, in that order; junction bases with no gene match: 3. The length of the CDR3 is 15 residues. The germline V gene encodes CDR1 WSHSY and CDR2 SAAADI. About this clonotype: Its specificity is not known.

Points from the study as a whole: When one year had passed after transplant, most T-cell counts and diversity came from newly produced T cells. Where some patients showed high TCRbeta diversity at day 60, it came from recipient T cells and thymic progenitors that had survived. Several hundred expanded graft clones reportedly supplied alpha-beta T cells about two months after transplant.

Unique molecular identifiers were incorporated during preparation of the TCRbeta library. TCRdb reanalysed the PCR reads using MiXCR and keeps one entry per CDR3 protein. Of about 500,000 distinct CDR3 sequences detected, over 10% appear once; the ten largest clones hold 12% to 15%. The rearrangement joins TRBV10-2 to TRBJ2-7; TRBD2 agrees at 9 bases. This receptor was identified in a female patient younger than 10 who had a stem cell transplant for aplastic anemia, so the T cells may come from the graft donor. The sample here was PBMCs, mostly from graft donor cells, taken 180 days after TCRalphabeta/CD19-depleted stem cell transplant. CDR3 residues: CASSESRTSVYEQYF. The CDR3 DNA is TGCGCCAGCAGTGAGTCCCGGACTAGCGTCTACGAGCAGTACTTC.